These 22 T cell receptor beta chains originate from one sample sequenced in a study of human versus mouse CDR3 diversity and MHC coevolution. Data came from immunoSEQ multiplex PCR; TCRdb stores just in-frame clones and leaves some out. There are about 60,000 clones in the sample; roughly 94% occur only once, and 18% lies in the top ten. Specimen: naive CD4+ T cells from blood. As to subset: CD45RO-negative CD62L-positive naive CD4 T cells. These TCRs come from a person between 60 and 70 years old in good health.

The chain has TRBV5-4 and TRBJ1-2, with a weak D call TRBD1 (6 bases). With 3 bases removed from V and 2 bases from J, the gap between germline ends came to 14 bases. The CDR3 loop spans 15 amino acids. The germline V gene has CDR1 SGHNT and CDR2 YYREEE (reference sequence). The CDR3, as DNA: TGTGCCAGCAGCTCCGCCCCCGGACAGAACTATGGCTACACCTTC. Residues: CASSSAPGQNYGYTF.

J is TRBJ1-2 and V is TRBV19; tentatively, D is TRBD1 (6 bases). CDR1 and CDR2 (germline): LNHDA, SQIVND (reference sequence). The V and J ends lost 6 bases and 8 bases respectively, with 10 bases between them. The CDR3 length is 11 residues. The CDR3 sequence is CASRTGDGYTF. The CDR3 nucleotides are TGTGCCAGTAGGACAGGAGACGGCTACACCTTC.

For this clone: The junction does not match germline at one end; this may be a read error. The rearrangement uses TRBV6-5 and TRBJ1-5, with D perhaps TRBD1 (5 bases). CDR3 length: 15 residues. Germline-derived CDR1 and CDR2 are MNHEY and SVGAGI. The CDR3 DNA is TGTGCCAGCAGGGGAGGCAGGGCTAGCAATCAGCCCCGGCATTTT. It yields the protein CASRGGRASNQPRHF.

The V and J genes are TRBV7-8 and TRBJ2-1; 13 bases agree with TRBD2. CDR3 length equals 16 residues. The V gene end was trimmed by 4 bases and the J gene end by 3 bases; junction bases not matched to a gene: 3. Germline CDR1 reads SGHVS; CDR2 reads FQNEAQ. For the CDR3, the DNA is TGTGCCAGCAGCTCCTGGACTAGCGGGAGCTACAATGAGCAGTTCTTC. Translation: CASSSWTSGSYNEQFF.

The rearrangement joins TRBV6-6 to TRBJ2-7; 7 bases are a match to TRBD2. There are 12 residues in the CDR3. Germline loops: CDR1 MNHNY, CDR2 SVGAGI (reference sequence). As DNA, the CDR3 is TGTGCGGGAGGGTCGAGCTCCTACGAGCAGTACTTC. Encoded protein: CAGGSSSYEQYF.

The chain carries TRBV2 and TRBJ1-1; tentative D call: TRBD1 (6 bases). The CDR3 spans 14 residues. Trimming took 6 bases from V and 1 from J, leaving 12 bases between them. Germline CDR1 SNHLY, CDR2 FYNNEI. CDR3 coding DNA: TGTGCCAGCAGCCGGGGGGCGCCGAACACTGAAGCTTTCTTT. Protein product: CASSRGAPNTEAFF.

For this clone: This same CDR3 is encoded by further DNA sequences in the sample. The V gene is TRBV11-2, the J gene TRBJ2-5; 10 nucleotides align to TRBD2. V lost 5 bases to trimming and J lost 3 bases; unmatched junction nucleotides: 3. The CDR3 has 14 residues. Germline V gene data show CDR1 as SGHAT and CDR2 as FQNNGV. CDR3 coding DNA: TGTGCCAGCAGCCTCGGACTAGCGGAAGAGACCCAGTACTTC. It yields the protein CASSLGLAEETQYF.

The chain joins TRBV18 to TRBJ2-7, with 7 bases matching TRBD1. The CDR3 is made up of 15 amino acids. Trimming cost V 2 bases and J 6 bases; bases outside gene matches: 10. Germline-derived CDR1 and CDR2 are KGHSH and LQKENI. CDR3 protein: CASSPVLKGATEQYF. CDR3 in DNA: TGTGCCAGCTCACCAGTTCTTAAGGGGGCCACCGAGCAGTACTTC.

The chain employs TRBV27 and TRBJ1-1; 8 bases line up with TRBD1. The ends lost 6 bases at V and 5 bases at J; junction bases unmatched: 8. This CDR3 has 14 amino acids. In germline, CDR1 is MNHEY, CDR2 SMNVEV (reference sequence). The chain's CDR3 is CASSRTGSGTEAFF. The CDR3 nucleotides read TGTGCCAGCAGCAGGACAGGGTCGGGGACTGAAGCTTTCTTT.

The chain combines TRBV5-1 with TRBJ1-1; possibly TRBD1 for D (5 bases). CDR1 is SGHRS and CDR2 is YFSETQ in the germline V gene. V dropped 4 bases and J dropped 1 base, with 11 bases sitting between them. The CDR3 consists of 14 residues. CDR3 loop: CASSQIQGNTEAFF. CDR3 nucleotide sequence: TGCGCCAGCAGCCAGATCCAGGGGAACACTGAAGCTTTCTTT.

V gene TRBV19 combines with J gene TRBJ1-4, with TRBD1 as a possible D gene (5 bases). Trimming stripped 6 bases from V and 0 bases from J, with 11 bases between. This CDR3 has 15 residues. The germline V gene has CDR1 LNHDA and CDR2 SQIVND (reference sequence). CDR3 in amino acids: CASRSGGATNEKLFF. CDR3 sequence (DNA): TGTGCCAGTAGATCGGGGGGGGCAACTAATGAAAAACTGTTTTTT.

The CDR3, as DNA: TGTGCCAGCAGCGTAGGAGAGGCGGGAAAGAATGAGCAGTTCTTC. It translates to CASSVGEAGKNEQFF. V usage is TRBV9 and J usage is TRBJ2-1, with D tentatively TRBD2 (6 bases). V was clipped by 0 bases and J by 7 bases, with 14 bases between them. This CDR3 is built from 15 residues. Germline assignment: CDR1 SGDLS and CDR2 YYNGEE.

The chain carries TRBV2 and TRBJ2-7; the D is unclear. The CDR3 is 11 residues long. Trimming left V 3 bases short and J 4 bases short, with 4 bases between. Per germline, CDR1 SNHLY and CDR2 FYNNEI. The DNA of the CDR3 is TGTGCCAGCAGTGACCAATACGAGCAGTACTTC. Translated, it gives CASSDQYEQYF.

This chain uses TRBV10-3 with TRBJ1-1, with a weak D call TRBD1 (6 bases). The CDR3 is 13 residues long. Germline-derived CDR1 and CDR2 are ENHRY and SYGVKD. The ends were cut back, 10 bases at V and 4 bases at J, with 16 bases in the middle. The CDR3 loop is CATNREFTTEAFF. Written as DNA, the CDR3 is TGTGCCACAAACAGGGAATTTACCACTGAAGCTTTCTTT.

The chain carries TRBV5-1 and TRBJ1-3; D call uncertain. Germline-derived CDR1 and CDR2 are SGHRS and YFSETQ. This CDR3 comprises 14 residues. V was clipped by 1 base and J by 0 bases, with 5 bases between them. CDR3 in amino acids: CASSLSSSGNTIYF. The DNA for the CDR3 is TGCGCCAGCAGCTTGTCTAGCTCTGGAAACACCATATATTTT.

The rearrangement uses TRBV21-1 and TRBJ2-7; the table's TRBD1 call for D was not verified on the DNA. TRBV21-1 counts as a pseudogene. The CDR3 totals 18 residues. The CDR3 here is CASSKGTPTGDVAYEQYF. As DNA, the CDR3 is TGTGCCAGCAGCAAAGGAACCCCGACAGGGGATGTAGCCTACGAGCAGTACTTC.

The chain carries TRBV25-1 and TRBJ2-5; tentatively, D is TRBD1 (5 bases). The CDR3 spans 16 residues. CDR1 MGHDK and CDR2 SYGVNS come from the germline V gene. V lost 3 bases and J 5 bases, leaving 19 bases between the germline ends. The CDR3 DNA reads TGTGCCAGCAGTGAGTGGGGCTCGGGCGGACGGGAGACCCAGTACTTC. Translation gives CASSEWGSGGRETQYF. The full variable domain, completed using reference TRBV25-1 and TRBJ2-5, is EADIYQTPRYLVIGTGKKITLECSQTMGHDKMYWYQQDPGMELHLIHYSYGVNSTEKGDLSSESTVSRIRTEHFPLTLESARPSHTSQYLCASSEWGSGGRETQYFGPGTRLLVL.

CDR3 loop: CASSGQIGTGELFF. CDR3 in DNA: TGTGCCAGCTCTGGACAGATCGGCACCGGGGAGCTGTTTTTT. The chain links TRBV19 to TRBJ2-2, with a weak D call TRBD1 (6 bases). Trimming cost V 9 bases and J 4 bases, with 15 bases left between them. The germline gives CDR1 LNHDA, CDR2 SQIVND (reference sequence). The CDR3 consists of 14 residues.

The gene calls are TRBV10-1 and TRBJ2-7, with D hard to call. Germline V gives CDR1 WNHNN, CDR2 SYGVQD (reference sequence). The CDR3 runs 13 residues. Between the trimmed V and J ends, which lost 6 bases and 4 bases, there was a span of 13 bases. This chain's CDR3 is CASSPPSGYEQYF. The DNA of the CDR3 is TGCGCCAGCAGCCCTCCGTCCGGGTACGAGCAGTACTTC.

The rearrangement links TRBV5-1 to TRBJ1-1, with 7 bases aligning to TRBD1. CDR3 length: 14 residues. Germline V gives CDR1 SGHRS, CDR2 YFSETQ. V lost 6 bases, J lost 2 bases, and 7 bases stayed unmatched. This CDR3 is CASTPTGDNTEAFF. DNA for the CDR3: TGCGCCAGCACGCCAACAGGGGACAACACTGAAGCTTTCTTT.

CDR3 in amino acids: CASKQGRTGNTIYF. CDR3 sequence (DNA): TGTGCCAGCAAGCAGGGGAGAACTGGAAACACCATATATTTT. The chain uses TRBV6-5 and TRBJ1-3; TRBD1 might be the D (6 bases). Looked up from germline, CDR1 is MNHEY and CDR2 is SVGAGI. The CDR3 length is 14 residues. V lost 7 bases and J 2 bases, leaving 12 bases between the germline ends.

This chain connects TRBV12-5 to TRBJ1-1; D ambiguous. The CDR3 is 13 amino acids. Trimming took off 6 bases at V and 4 bases at J, with 12 bases between the two ends. The germline V gene encodes CDR1 LGHNT and CDR2 FRNRAP. In nucleotides, the CDR3 is TGTGCTAGTGGGGAGGGTAGGTTCACTGAAGCTTTCTTT. It yields the protein CASGEGRFTEAFF.